Below are 26 T cell receptor beta chains sequenced from a single sample in a study of OX40 agonist ivuxolimab in advanced cancers. Assay: immunoSEQ multiplex PCR; the TCRdb copy retains only in-frame clones and omits some. The sample contains more than 60,000 clones, about 86% of which appear only once. This specimen consisted of CD4+ or CD8+ T cells sorted from blood, obtained in a trial of the OX40 agonist ivuxolimab. The receptor set was obtained from an adult with an advanced solid tumor such as melanoma, head and neck, liver or kidney cancer.

CDR3 sequence (DNA): TGTGCCTGGACCCAACCCACTAGCGGGGGTCGCGACGAGCAGTACTTC. Its translation: CAWTQPTSGGRDEQYF. V and J are TRBV30 and TRBJ2-7; 11 positions match TRBD2. From germline, CDR1 is GTSNPN and CDR2 SVGIG (reference sequence). After removal of 4 bases from V and 5 bases from J, the junction contained 13 bases not matched to a gene. The CDR3 has 16 residues.

This chain uses TRBV12-5 with TRBJ2-5; no clear D. Germline CDR1 is LGHNT and CDR2 is FRNRAP. Trimming removed 6 bases from V and 1 base from J, with 6 bases in between. There are 12 residues in the CDR3. In DNA form, the CDR3 reads TGTGCTAGTGGGTCCACCCAAGAGACCCAGTACTTC. Amino acid sequence: CASGSTQETQYF.

The genes are TRBV11-1 and TRBJ1-1; D gene unclear. The CDR3 covers 12 residues. V lost 6 bases and J lost 4, with 9 bases in between. In germline, CDR1 is SGHAT, CDR2 FQDESV (reference sequence). CDR3: CASREMGTEAFF. CDR3 DNA sequence: TGTGCCAGCAGAGAGATGGGCACTGAAGCTTTCTTT.

The chain combines TRBV2 with TRBJ1-5; D remains unclear. Looked up from germline, CDR1 is SNHLY and CDR2 is FYNNEI. The CDR3 sequence is 13 residues long. Trimming took 4 bases from V and 6 from J, leaving 10 bases between them. The CDR3 nucleotides read TGTGCCAGCAGTGGAATGGTGGGTCAGCCCCAGCATTTT. It specifies CASSGMVGQPQHF.

The rearrangement links TRBV29-1 to TRBJ2-2; TRBD2 agrees at 12 bases. Germline V lookup: CDR1 SQVTM, CDR2 ANQGSEA. J lost 6 bases, V lost 5 bases, and 1 base had no gene match. This CDR3 region has 13 residues. CDR3 protein: CSVSSGGAGELFF. The CDR3 bases are TGCAGCGTTTCTAGCGGGGGGGCCGGGGAGCTGTTTTTT.

This clone was recorded only once. J is TRBJ1-4 and V is TRBV28, with D hard to call. Germline loops: CDR1 MDHEN, CDR2 SYDVKM. Trimming removed 6 bases at V and 4 bases at J, with 3 bases between. The CDR3 runs to 11 residues. CDR3 residues: CASRSNEKLFF. The CDR3 nucleotides are TGTGCCAGCAGGAGTAATGAAAAACTGTTTTTT.

The chain links TRBV19 to TRBJ2-2, with D perhaps given as TRBD1 or TRBD2 (5 bases each). V was shortened by 5 bases and J by 4 bases, with 11 bases between the two germline ends. CDR1 and CDR2 from the germline V gene are LNHDA and SQIVND (reference sequence). This CDR3 comprises 14 residues. The CDR3 DNA sequence: TGTGCCAGTAGTCCGACCGGGACCACCGGGGAGCTGTTTTTT. This translates into CASSPTGTTGELFF.

The V call is TRBV5-6, the J call TRBJ1-2; TRBD1 matches at 7 bases. CDR3 size: 13 residues. The V gene's germline CDR1 is SGHDT and CDR2 YYEEEE. V gave up 2 bases and J gave up 5 bases; unmatched junction bases: 3. This CDR3 reads CASSFADRYGYTF. CDR3 DNA: TGTGCCAGCAGCTTTGCGGACAGGTATGGCTACACCTTC.

The chain carries TRBV28 and TRBJ1-6; no firm D call. The V and J ends lost 5 bases and 10 bases respectively, with 24 bases between them. Germline V gene sequence: CDR1 MDHEN, CDR2 SYDVKM. The CDR3 is made up of 17 amino acids. In DNA form, the CDR3 reads TGTGCCAGCAGTCCGGGAGGTGGAGTAGGCTTTGACTCACCCCTCCACTTT. Its protein product is CASSPGGGVGFDSPLHF. The variable domain in full, completed from reference TRBV28 and TRBJ1-6, reads DVKVTQSSRYLVKRTGEKVFLECVQDMDHENMFWYRQDPGLGLRLIYFSYDVKMKEKGDIPEGYSVSREKKERFSLILESASTNQTSMYLCASSPGGGVGFDSPLHFGNGTRLTVT.

The V gene is TRBV6-1, the J gene TRBJ2-5; 8 nucleotides match TRBD2. J was trimmed by 5 bases and V by 3 bases; bases with no gene match: 5. Germline lookup yields CDR1 MNHNS and CDR2 SASEGT. The CDR3 runs to 14 residues. The CDR3 sequence: CASSDGASGETQYF. CDR3 DNA sequence: TGTGCCAGCAGTGATGGGGCTAGCGGGGAGACCCAGTACTTC.

This rearrangement joins TRBV5-1 to TRBJ2-7; 12 nucleotides line up with TRBD2. CDR1 and CDR2 (germline): SGHRS, YFSETQ. The CDR3 is 16 residues long. Trimming cost V 0 bases and J 2 bases; bases outside gene matches: 3. DNA of the CDR3: TGCGCCAGCAGCTTGGCCAGGACTAGCGGGGCCTACGAGCAGTACTTC. Protein sequence: CASSLARTSGAYEQYF.

The chain uses TRBV29-1 and TRBJ2-3; tentatively, D is TRBD2 (5 bases). There are 15 residues in the CDR3. The germline V gene encodes CDR1 SQVTM and CDR2 ANQGSEA. V gave up 7 bases and J gave up 0 bases, with 17 bases separating them. The CDR3 DNA sequence: TGCAGCGCACACGATATAGCGACTAGCACAGATACGCAGTATTTT. This gives the protein CSAHDIATSTDTQYF.

V and J are TRBV29-1 and TRBJ1-2; a weak D match, TRBD1 (6 bases). V lost 7 bases to trimming and J lost 7 bases, with 19 bases between them. Germline CDR1 reads SQVTM; CDR2 reads ANQGSEA. This CDR3 is 13 amino acids long. CDR3 nucleotide sequence: TGCAGCGCCGACGGGGGGGCAGGGTCTGGCTACACCTTC. It translates to CSADGGAGSGYTF.

This clone was observed a single time. The J gene is TRBJ1-2, the V gene TRBV27, with D maybe TRBD1 (5 bases). The germline V and J ends were trimmed by 4 bases and 8 bases, with 23 bases remaining between them. CDR3 length: 16 residues. Germline CDR1 is MNHEY and CDR2 is SMNVEV (reference sequence). The CDR3: CASSSSGTPRPGGYTF. As DNA, the CDR3 is TGTGCCAGCAGTTCCTCCGGGACTCCGCGTCCTGGAGGCTACACCTTC.

The rearrangement joins TRBV7-3 to TRBJ2-2; a possible D gene is TRBD1 (7 bases). The ends were cut back, 5 bases at V and 3 bases at J, with 13 bases in the middle. The CDR3 loop spans 15 amino acids. Germline loops: CDR1 SGHTA, CDR2 FQGTGA. The CDR3 region has the DNA TGTGCCAGCAGCGTCGGAGGGGGCTACACCGGGGAGCTGTTTTTT. Its translation is CASSVGGGYTGELFF.

The V gene is TRBV6-1, the J gene TRBJ2-2; 7 bases line up with TRBD1. The trim removed 8 bases at V and 1 base at J, leaving 7 bases unmatched. This CDR3 has 15 residues. Germline CDR1 MNHNS, CDR2 SASEGT. CDR3 in DNA: TGTGCCAGCGCCCCGGACAGGATGAACACCGGGGAGCTGTTTTTT. This gives the protein CASAPDRMNTGELFF.

V usage is TRBV4-1 and J usage is TRBJ1-2; 9 nucleotides align to TRBD1. Trimming cost V 0 bases and J 3 bases; bases outside gene matches: 5. This CDR3 region has 16 residues. Per the germline V gene, CDR1 is MGHRA and CDR2 is YSYEKL. The CDR3 reads CASSQDGTGSYYGYTF. The CDR3 region has the DNA TGCGCCAGCAGCCAAGACGGGACAGGGAGTTACTATGGCTACACCTTC.

The J gene is TRBJ1-6, the V gene TRBV15, with D perhaps TRBD1 (6 bases). Germline V gene data show CDR1 as LNHNV and CDR2 as YYDKDF (reference sequence). With 1 base removed from V and 14 bases from J, the gap between germline ends came to 9 bases. The CDR3 consists of 12 residues. CDR3: CATSRAGQTLHF. CDR3 DNA: TGTGCCACCAGCAGAGCAGGACAGACCCTCCACTTT.

The DNA for the CDR3 is TGCGCCAGCACGGTGGGACAGGGATCCTACAATGAGCAGTTCTTC. As protein: CASTVGQGSYNEQFF. The chain uses TRBV5-1 and TRBJ2-1; 9 bases are shared with TRBD1. The CDR3 consists of 15 residues. After removal of 6 bases from V and 1 base from J, the junction contained 5 bases not matched to a gene. Germline CDR1 and CDR2: SGHRS and YFSETQ. Looking up the rest from reference TRBV5-1 and TRBJ2-1 gives the full variable domain: KAGVTQTPRYLIKTRGQQVTLSCSPISGHRSVSWYQQTPGQGLQFLFEYFSETQRNKGNFPGRFSGRQFSNSRSEMNVSTLELGDSALYLCASTVGQGSYNEQFFGPGTRLTVL.

The CDR3 nucleotides read TGTGCCAGCAGCTTTGAGCGGGGGGGTATCGGGGAGCTGTTTTTT. Its translation: CASSFERGGIGELFF. The rearrangement links TRBV6-1 to TRBJ2-2; 10 bases match TRBD2. Germline V gives CDR1 MNHNS, CDR2 SASEGT. The V and J ends lost 6 bases and 7 bases, in that order; junction bases with no gene match: 8. The CDR3 totals 15 residues.

The gene calls are TRBV29-1 and TRBJ2-3, with TRBD1 matching 9 bases. CDR1 and CDR2 from the germline V gene are SQVTM and ANQGSEA. The CDR3 runs 14 residues. The V segment lost 7 bases and the J segment 6 bases; nucleotides outside the gene matches: 11. DNA of the CDR3: TGCAGCGCGTCCCCCGGGACAGGGATGGATACGCAGTATTTT. This gives the protein CSASPGTGMDTQYF.

V is TRBV7-2 and J is TRBJ2-7, with TRBD2 identical over 15 bases. This CDR3 is built from 16 residues. Germline-derived CDR1 and CDR2 are SGHTA and FQGNSA. V trimming: 5 bases; J trimming: 1 base; junction bases outside the gene matches: 3. As DNA, the CDR3 is TGTGCCAGCAGCGGGACTAGCGGGGGGCTGTCCTACGAGCAGTACTTC. This sequence encodes CASSGTSGGLSYEQYF.

This chain links TRBV7-2 with TRBJ2-5; 13 bases are shared with TRBD2. V gave up 6 bases and J gave up 12 bases; unmatched junction bases: 13. In germline, CDR1 is SGHTA, CDR2 FQGNSA. This CDR3 region has 15 residues. The CDR3 reads CASRADRLAGGHEYF. CDR3 nucleotides: TGTGCCAGCAGGGCAGACCGACTAGCGGGGGGACATGAGTACTTC.

This chain connects TRBV6-5 to TRBJ2-7, with D possibly matching TRBD2 (6 bases). CDR1 and CDR2 from the germline V gene are MNHEY and SVGAGI. The CDR3 spans 13 residues. Trimming shortened V by 7 bases and J by 0 bases, and 10 bases separated the two germline ends. The chain's CDR3 is CASTSATSYEQYF. CDR3 DNA sequence: TGTGCCAGCACTAGCGCAACCTCCTACGAGCAGTACTTC.

The rearrangement uses TRBV19 and TRBJ2-2; D perhaps matches TRBD1 (5 bases). Trimming took off 5 bases at V and 0 bases at J, with 19 bases between the two ends. Germline assignment: CDR1 LNHDA and CDR2 SQIVND (reference sequence). There are 18 residues in the CDR3. CDR3: CASSFDSRPGSNTGELFF. Here the CDR3 DNA reads TGTGCCAGTAGTTTCGACAGTCGCCCCGGATCGAACACCGGGGAGCTGTTTTTT.

This chain links TRBV5-6 with TRBJ2-7; no clear D gene. The CDR3 sequence is 15 residues long. CDR1 and CDR2 from the germline V gene are SGHDT and YYEEEE. Trimming left V 5 bases short and J 0 bases short, with 15 bases between. The CDR3 loop reads CASSPVSRSSYEQYF. For the CDR3, the DNA is TGTGCCAGCAGTCCGGTATCCCGAAGCTCCTACGAGCAGTACTTC.